This T cell receptor beta chain was sequenced for a study of cytotoxic CD8 clonotypes in ibrutinib-treated CLL. The table came from immunoSEQ multiplex PCR; TCRdb's copy has only in-frame clones and leaves some out. The table lists about 160,000 clones, approximately 80% of them singletons. This CDR3 region has 13 residues. V lost 7 bases, J lost 9 bases, and 21 bases lay in between. Germline V lookup: CDR1 SQVTM, CDR2 ANQGSEA. The chain recombines TRBV29-1 with TRBJ2-5; possible D gene TRBD2, 7 bases. This material consisted of PBMCs, taken after 12 months of ibrutinib treatment. The receptor's source is a human donor with chronic lymphocytic leukemia. The CDR3 DNA follows: TGCAGCGCTTGGTGGGGGGGCGCCGCCGCCCAGTACTTC. It specifies CSAWWGGAAAQYF.